Below, 5 T cell receptor beta chains from the same sample are listed, as sequenced in a study of shared clonotypes between healthy human individuals. Clones were read by immunoSEQ multiplex PCR, and TCRdb kept only the in-frame ones, dropping some. The data show a few million clones, with around nine tenths seen just once and roughly 0.13% held by the top ten. The sample was naive CD4+ T cells sorted from blood. Subset noted: CD45RA+ positively selected. These receptors were collected from a man younger than 30 in good health.

The sample holds one count of this clone. This chain uses TRBV5-1 with TRBJ2-1; TRBD1 agrees at 8 bases. The ends lost 3 bases at V and 8 bases at J; junction bases unmatched: 10. This CDR3 region has 15 residues. In germline, CDR1 is SGHRS, CDR2 YFSETQ. In DNA form, the CDR3 reads TGCGCCAGCAGCTCTGGGACAGGTTTGGCATATGAGCAGTTCTTC. This encodes CASSSGTGLAYEQFF.

A single count supports this clone. The rearrangement links TRBV7-6 to TRBJ2-5; 8 bases line up with TRBD2. Trimming cost V 3 bases and J 0 bases; bases outside gene matches: 6. The CDR3 totals 16 residues. Germline V lookup: CDR1 SGHVS, CDR2 FNYEAQ. The CDR3: CASSLGLGQNQETQYF. CDR3 bases: TGTGCCAGCAGCTTGGGACTAGGACAGAACCAAGAGACCCAGTACTTC.

As to this clone: Additional DNA sequences in this sample encode the identical CDR3. The chain couples TRBV7-9 to TRBJ2-1; 7 nucleotides line up with TRBD1. J lost 6 bases, V lost 5 bases, and 4 bases had no gene match. The germline V gene encodes CDR1 SEHNR and CDR2 FQNEAQ (reference sequence). This CDR3 spans 13 amino acids. CDR3 protein: CASSLQGTNEQFF. CDR3 DNA: TGTGCCAGCAGCCTACAGGGGACCAATGAGCAGTTCTTC.

The rearrangement uses TRBV6-6 and TRBJ1-6; 8 bases match TRBD1. V lost 7 bases to trimming and J lost 7 bases; unmatched junction nucleotides: 6. CDR1 and CDR2 (germline): MNHNY, SVGAGI (reference sequence). This CDR3 is built from 14 residues. As DNA, the CDR3 is TGTGCCAGCATCTCCGACAGGGGAAATTCACCCCTCCACTTT. Protein: CASISDRGNSPLHF.

A remark on this clone: Other DNA sequences in this specimen translate into the identical CDR3. The V gene is TRBV7-2, the J gene TRBJ2-1; the match to TRBD2 covers 7 bases. This CDR3 has 16 amino acids. V was pared by 1 base and J by 1 base, with 4 bases of the junction left unmatched. Germline loops: CDR1 SGHTA, CDR2 FQGNSA. Written as DNA, the CDR3 is TGTGCCAGCAGCTTAGGGGCTAGCGGATCCTACAATGAGCAGTTCTTC. Translating it yields CASSLGASGSYNEQFF.